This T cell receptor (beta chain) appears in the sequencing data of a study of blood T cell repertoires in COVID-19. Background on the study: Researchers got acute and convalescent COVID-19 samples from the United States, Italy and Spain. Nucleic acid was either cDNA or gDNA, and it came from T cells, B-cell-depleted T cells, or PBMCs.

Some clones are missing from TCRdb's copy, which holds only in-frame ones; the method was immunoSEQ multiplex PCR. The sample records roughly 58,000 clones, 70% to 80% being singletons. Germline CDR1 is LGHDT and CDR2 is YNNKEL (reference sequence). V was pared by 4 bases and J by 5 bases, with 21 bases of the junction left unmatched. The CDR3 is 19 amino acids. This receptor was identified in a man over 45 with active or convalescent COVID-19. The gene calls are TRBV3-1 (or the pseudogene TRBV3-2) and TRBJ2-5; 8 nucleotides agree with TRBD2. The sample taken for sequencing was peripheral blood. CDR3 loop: CASSPTWGSGGRGLETQYF. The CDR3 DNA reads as TGTGCCAGCAGCCCTACGTGGGGTTCGGGAGGGAGGGGACTGGAGACCCAGTACTTC.